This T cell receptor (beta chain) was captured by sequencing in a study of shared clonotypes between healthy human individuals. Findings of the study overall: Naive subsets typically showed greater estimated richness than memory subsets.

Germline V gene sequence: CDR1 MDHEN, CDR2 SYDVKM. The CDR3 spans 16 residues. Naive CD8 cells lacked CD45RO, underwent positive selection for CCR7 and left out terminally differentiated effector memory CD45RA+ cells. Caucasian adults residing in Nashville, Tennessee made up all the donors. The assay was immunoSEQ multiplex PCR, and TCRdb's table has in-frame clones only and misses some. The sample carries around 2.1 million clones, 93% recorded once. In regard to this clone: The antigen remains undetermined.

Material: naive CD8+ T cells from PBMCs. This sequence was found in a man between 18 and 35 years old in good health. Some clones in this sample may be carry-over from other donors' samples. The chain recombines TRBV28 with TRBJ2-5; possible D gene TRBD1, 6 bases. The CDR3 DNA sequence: TGTGCGTCCCGAAACCCAAGAATGATCAGGGGTGAGACCCAGTACTTC. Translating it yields CASRNPRMIRGETQYF.